Listed below are T cell receptor beta chains from one sample, sequenced in a study of T-cell reconstitution after alpha-beta-depleted transplantation in children. TCRdb fed the PCR reads into MiXCR, producing one record per CDR3 protein. This table has hundreds of thousands of distinct CDR3 sequences, roughly 16% appearing once. This specimen was PBMCs, mostly from graft donor cells, taken 360 days after TCRalphabeta/CD19-depleted stem cell transplant. The origin of the receptors is a boy in the first two years of life who had a stem cell transplant for Wiskott-Aldrich syndrome, so the T cells may come from the graft donor. CDR3s include the opening cysteine and the closing phenylalanine or tryptophan.

TRBJ2-7	TRBV4-3	CASSVQGGRMIYEQYF
TRBJ1-3	TRBV25-1	CASSEGRLSSGNTIYF
TRBJ1-1	TRBV28	CASSFLARLGGDRNTEAFF
TRBJ2-1	TRBV7-9	CASSFGGRSNEQFF
TRBJ1-6	TRBV5-1	CASSLRFGDSPLHF
TRBJ1-1	TRBV4-1	CASSQDYRVNTEAFF
TRBJ2-5	TRBV10-3	CAISGLAGRGQETQYF
TRBJ2-1	TRBV10-1	CASSEGLANEQFF
TRBJ2-3	TRBV25-1	CASSPRLAGATDTQYF
TRBJ2-1	TRBV18	CASSLRAGGPYNEQFF
TRBJ1-1	TRBV19	CASRKREGATEAFF
TRBJ2-5	TRBV5-1	CASRTGIGETQYF
TRBJ2-1	TRBV10-3	CAISEGPGVGNEQFF